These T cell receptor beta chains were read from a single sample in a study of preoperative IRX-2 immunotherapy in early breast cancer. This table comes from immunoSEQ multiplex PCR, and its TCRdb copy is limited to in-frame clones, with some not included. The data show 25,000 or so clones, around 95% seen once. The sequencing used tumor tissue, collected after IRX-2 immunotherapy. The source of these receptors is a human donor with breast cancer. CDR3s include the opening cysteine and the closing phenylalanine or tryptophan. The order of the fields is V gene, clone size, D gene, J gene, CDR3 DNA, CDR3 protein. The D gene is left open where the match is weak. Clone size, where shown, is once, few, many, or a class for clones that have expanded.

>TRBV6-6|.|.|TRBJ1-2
TGTGCCAGCAGTTCCAAGGACGGCGGAAGAGGCTACACCTTC
CASSSKDGGRGYTF
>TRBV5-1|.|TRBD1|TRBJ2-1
TGCGCCAGCAGCTTAAAGACCGGGACAGGGGGCTTTTGGGAGTTCTTC
CASSLKTGTGGFWEFF
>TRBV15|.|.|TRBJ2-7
TGTGCCACCCAAGGTGCTGGTGAGCAGTACTTC
CATQGAGEQYF
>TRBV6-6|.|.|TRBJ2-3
TGTGCCAGCAGTTACATCGCAGATACGCAGTATTTT
CASSYIADTQYF
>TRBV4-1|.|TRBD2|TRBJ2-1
TGCGCCAGCAGCCAAGATTGGACTAGCGGCCACAATGAGCAGTTCTTC
CASSQDWTSGHNEQFF
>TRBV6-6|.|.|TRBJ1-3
TGTGCCAGCAGTTACGGACAGATGGCCTCTGGAAACACCATATATTTT
CASSYGQMASGNTIYF
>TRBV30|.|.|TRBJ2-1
TGTGCCTGGAGTGTCCCCCGTGGAGATTACAATGAGCAGTTCTTC
CAWSVPRGDYNEQFF
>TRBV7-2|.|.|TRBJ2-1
TGTGCCAGCAGCCCTATTAGGGGCTCCTACAATGAGCAGTTCTTC
CASSPIRGSYNEQFF
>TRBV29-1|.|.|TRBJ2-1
TGCAGCGTTGATCCCAGTTACAATGAGCAGTTCTTC
CSVDPSYNEQFF
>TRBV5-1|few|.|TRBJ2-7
TGCGCCAGCAGCTTGAGCCCTGACAGCTTCTACGAGCAGTACTTC
CASSLSPDSFYEQYF
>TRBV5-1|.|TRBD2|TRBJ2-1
TGCGCCAGCAGCCCGTTTTCGCTAGCGGGAGGTCACAATGAGCAGTTCTTC
CASSPFSLAGGHNEQFF
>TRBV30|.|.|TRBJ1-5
TGTGCCTGGAGTGAAGGGCTCAATCAGCCCCAGCATTTT
CAWSEGLNQPQHF
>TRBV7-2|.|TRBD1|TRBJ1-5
TGTGCCAGCAGCCCCACAGGGGGCATCAAACAGCCCCAGCATTTT
CASSPTGGIKQPQHF
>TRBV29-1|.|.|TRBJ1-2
TGCAGCGTTGGGGATAATCCTAACTATGGCTACACCTTC
CSVGDNPNYGYTF
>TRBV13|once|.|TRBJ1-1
TGTGCCAGCAGCTTAGTCTCCGTCTGGATGAACACTGAAGCTTTCTTT
CASSLVSVWMNTEAFF
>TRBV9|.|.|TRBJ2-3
TGTGCCAGCAGCGTAGGAGCAGGGGGGCGCACAGATACGCAGTATTTT
CASSVGAGGRTDTQYF
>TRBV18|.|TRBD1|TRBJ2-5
TGTGCCAGCTCACCTACTATGGACAGGGGGCGTGAGACCCAGTACTTC
CASSPTMDRGRETQYF
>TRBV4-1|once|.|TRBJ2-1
TGCGCCAGCAGTAGTGGGGGAAATGAGCAGTTCTTC
CASSSGGNEQFF
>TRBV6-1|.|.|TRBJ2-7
TGTGCCAGCAGTGAAGGAATAGGGAGCTCCTACGAGCAGTACTTC
CASSEGIGSSYEQYF
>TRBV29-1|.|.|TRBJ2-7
TGCAGCGTTGAAGGGGGCAGCTATTACGAGCAGTACTTC
CSVEGGSYYEQYF
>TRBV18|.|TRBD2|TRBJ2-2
TGTGCCAGCGAACCACTAGCGGGAGGAGGCACCGGGGAGCTGTTTTTT
CASEPLAGGGTGELFF
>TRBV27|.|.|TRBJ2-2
TGTGCCAGCAGGCCGGACGCAGGGGTCACCGGGGAGCTGTTTTTT
CASRPDAGVTGELFF
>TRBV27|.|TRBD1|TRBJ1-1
TGTGCCAGCAGTTCCGGACAGGGCCGACGGGTGGGCACTGAAGCTTTCTTT
CASSSGQGRRVGTEAFF
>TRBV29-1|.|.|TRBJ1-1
TGCAGCGTTGAAGGAACAGCCATGAACACTGAAGCTTTCTTT
CSVEGTAMNTEAFF
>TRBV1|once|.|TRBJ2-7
TGCACCAGCAGCCAAGAATCCCGCGGCGAGCAGTACTTC
CTSSQESRGEQYF
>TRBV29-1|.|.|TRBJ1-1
TGCAGCGTCCAAGCCACAAGGAACACTGAAGCTTTCTTT
CSVQATRNTEAFF
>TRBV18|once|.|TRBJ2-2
TGTGCCAGCTCACCCCATGGGACGGGGGAGCTGTTTTTT
CASSPHGTGELFF
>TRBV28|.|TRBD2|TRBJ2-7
TGTGCCAGCAGTTTACTAGCGGGAGATTTACAGCAGTACTTC
CASSLLAGDLQQYF
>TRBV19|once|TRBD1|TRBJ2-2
TGTGCCAGTACTGACAGGGGCCTCACCGGGGAGCTGTTTTTT
CASTDRGLTGELFF
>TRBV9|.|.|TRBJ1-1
TGTGCCAGCAGCCCCGGCATAGGAGTCCTGAACACTGAAGCTTTCTTT
CASSPGIGVLNTEAFF
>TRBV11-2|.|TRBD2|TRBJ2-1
TGTGCCAGCAGCCCGGGACTAGCGAGCTCGAATGAGCAGTTCTTC
CASSPGLASSNEQFF
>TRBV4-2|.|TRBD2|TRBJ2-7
TGTGCCAGCAGCCAAGATGGAACTAGCGGCTCCTACGAGCAGTACTTC
CASSQDGTSGSYEQYF
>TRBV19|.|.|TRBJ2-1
TGTGCCAGTAGCCACGGGGCCTTAGACCTCCGGGTCTTC
CASSHGALDLRVF
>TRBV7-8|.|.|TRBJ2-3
TGTGCCAGCAGCTTAGAAGCTTCCACAGATACGCAGTATTTT
CASSLEASTDTQYF
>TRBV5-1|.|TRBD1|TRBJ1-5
TGCGCCAGCAGCTTGGCAGGGGGAAAGGGACAGGATCTTTATAGCAATCAGCCCCAGCATTTT
CASSLAGGKGQDLYSNQPQHF
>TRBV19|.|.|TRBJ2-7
TGTGCCAGTAGTATAGCCCTCTACGGGTACGAGCAGTACTTC
CASSIALYGYEQYF
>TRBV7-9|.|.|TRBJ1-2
TGTGCCAGCAGCTTAGGGACGGCCTCACCCCATGGCTACACCTTC
CASSLGTASPHGYTF
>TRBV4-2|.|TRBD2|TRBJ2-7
TGTGCCAGCAGCCAAGACTACAGGCGGGGGGGCCTCGACGAGCAGTACTTC
CASSQDYRRGGLDEQYF
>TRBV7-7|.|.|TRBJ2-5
TGTGCTAGCACCGCAGGCCGGGAAGAGACCCAGTACTTC
CASTAGREETQYF
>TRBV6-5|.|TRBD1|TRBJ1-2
TGTGCCAGCACCCCGGACAGGTCCCCTAACTATGGCTACACCTTC
CASTPDRSPNYGYTF
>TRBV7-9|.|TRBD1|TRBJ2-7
TGTGCCAGCAGCTACCGACAGGGGAGCTACGAGCAGTACTTC
CASSYRQGSYEQYF
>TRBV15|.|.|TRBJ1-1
TGTGCCACCAGCAGAGATCTCTCTTCCGTGAACACTGAAGCTTTCTTT
CATSRDLSSVNTEAFF
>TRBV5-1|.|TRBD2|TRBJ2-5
TGCGCCAGCAGCGGGACTAGCGGGAGTGAGACCCAGTACTTC
CASSGTSGSETQYF
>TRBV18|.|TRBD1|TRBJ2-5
TGTGCCAGCTCACCGACAGGGGGCGCGGAGACCCAGTACTTC
CASSPTGGAETQYF
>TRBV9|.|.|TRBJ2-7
TGTGCCAGCAGCGTAGAGGGCAGAGGCTCCTACGAGCAGTACTTC
CASSVEGRGSYEQYF
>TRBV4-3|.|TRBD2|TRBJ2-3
TGCGCCAGCAGCCGAGAAGCGGGAGGGTTGACAGATACGCAGTATTTT
CASSREAGGLTDTQYF
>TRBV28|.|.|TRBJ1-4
TGTGCCCTTTCCACAACTAATGAAAAACTGTTTTTT
CALSTTNEKLFF
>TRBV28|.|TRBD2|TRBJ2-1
TGTGCCAGCAGTTTCAGCGGGAGGCTCGATGAGCAGTTCTTC
CASSFSGRLDEQFF
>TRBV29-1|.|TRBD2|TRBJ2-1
TGCAGCGTTGCCCTCCCGGGACTAGCTTTCGATGAGCAGTTCTTC
CSVALPGLAFDEQFF
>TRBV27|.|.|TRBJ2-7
TGTGCCAGCAGGAAAGGGGAGTTAGATTCCTACGAGCAGTACTTC
CASRKGELDSYEQYF
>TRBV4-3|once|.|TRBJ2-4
TGCGCCAGCAGCCAAGTAGTGGGGGGTATTGGCAAAAACATTCAGTACTTC
CASSQVVGGIGKNIQYF
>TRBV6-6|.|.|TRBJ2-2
TGTGCCAGCAGCCCGGTCGGGGAGCTGTTTTTT
CASSPVGELFF
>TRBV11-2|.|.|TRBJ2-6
TGTGCCAGCAGCTTAGGCCTCATATTCAGCTCTGGGGCCAACGTCCTGACTTTC
CASSLGLIFSSGANVLTF
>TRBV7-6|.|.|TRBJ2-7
TGTGCCAGCAGCTTAGGTCTCAGAGACTACGAGCAGTACTTC
CASSLGLRDYEQYF
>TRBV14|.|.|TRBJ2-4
TGTGCCAGCAGCCAAGAACCGATACGGGGAAACATTCAGTACTTC
CASSQEPIRGNIQYF
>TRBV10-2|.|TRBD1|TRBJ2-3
TGCGCCAGCAGTAGACAGGGGGCAGGGACAGATACGCAGTATTTT
CASSRQGAGTDTQYF
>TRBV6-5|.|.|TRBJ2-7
TGTGCCAGCAGTTGGGGCGGAACCTACGAGCAGTACTTC
CASSWGGTYEQYF
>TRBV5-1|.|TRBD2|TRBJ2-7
TGCGCCAGCAGGGGACTAGCGGCCTACGAGCAGTACTTC
CASRGLAAYEQYF
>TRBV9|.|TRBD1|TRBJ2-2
TGTGCCAGCAGCGTCTCGACAGGGATAATGGCCGGGGAGCTGTTTTTT
CASSVSTGIMAGELFF